The T cell receptor (beta chain) described here comes from a study of beta chain features in type 1 diabetes. Study-level results: TCRB CDR3 length was moderately but significantly reduced in all four CD4+ subsets of Type 1 diabetes patients. It was possible that PCR favored shorter templates, equally so in patients and controls. Cells carrying high TCR expression could end up over-represented when cDNA is sequenced. Whether TCRB rearrangement is influenced by HLA type went unresolved here.

The table lists this clone with a few counts. Its specificity is unknown. The entirety of the isolated RNA underwent reverse transcription, so expressed TCRB transcripts were sequenced. Sequenced by immunoSEQ multiplex PCR; TCRdb stores in-frame clones only, minus some. In the table there are 100,000 to 150,000 clones, around 9% of which are singletons. V was clipped by 5 bases and J by 2 bases; unmatched bases: 5. The CDR3 covers 15 residues. CDR1 is KGHSH, CDR2 LQKENI, per germline. The V and J genes are TRBV18 and TRBJ2-7, with 11 positions matching TRBD2. Sequenced input: central memory CD4+ T cells from blood. This receptor was taken from a man in his thirties or forties with type 1 diabetes. CDR3 loop: CASSFTSGGTYEQYF. CDR3 DNA: TGTGCCAGCTCATTTACTAGCGGGGGCACCTACGAGCAGTACTTC.